Below, 11 T cell receptor beta chains from the same sample are listed, as sequenced in a study of T cell responses to AZD1222 COVID-19 vaccine. Sequencing was performed with immunoSEQ multiplex PCR; in TCRdb, only in-frame clones are kept and a portion is missing. The sample has more than 90,000 clones, 88% seen once. The sequencing used peripheral blood, collected 28 days after the second AZD1222 dose. The origin of the receptors is an adult who received the AZD1222 COVID-19 vaccine.

The rearrangement links TRBV19 to TRBJ2-3, with 8 bases fitting TRBD1. CDR1 is LNHDA, CDR2 SQIVND, per germline (reference sequence). This CDR3 is 14 amino acids long. Trimming took 6 bases from V and 3 from J; bases not matched to a gene: 5. CDR3 DNA sequence: TGTGCCAGTAGGGAGACAGGGGCAACAGATACGCAGTATTTT. Its protein product is CASRETGATDTQYF. The whole variable domain, remainder taken from reference TRBV19 and TRBJ2-3, is DGGITQSPKYLFRKEGQNVTLSCEQNLNHDAMYWYRQDPGQGLRLIYYSQIVNDFQKGDIAEGYSVSREKKESFPLTVTSAQKNPTAFYLCASRETGATDTQYFGPGTRLTVL.

The rearrangement uses TRBV7-7 and TRBJ2-7, with 9 bases fitting TRBD1. This CDR3 has 14 amino acids. Germline V lookup: CDR1 SSHAT, CDR2 FNYEAQ (reference sequence). Germline trimming cut 5 bases from V and 2 bases from J; bases unmatched to any gene: 4. CDR3 residues: CASSTGQGTYEQYF. CDR3 sequence (DNA): TGTGCCAGCAGCACCGGACAGGGGACCTACGAGCAGTACTTC.

This rearrangement joins TRBV5-1 to TRBJ2-5, with a weak D call TRBD1 (6 bases). Trimming cost V 4 bases and J 5 bases, with 18 bases left between them. Germline loops: CDR1 SGHRS, CDR2 YFSETQ. The CDR3 is 15 amino acids. The CDR3 region is CASSLGQGPAETQYF. CDR3 DNA sequence: TGCGCCAGCAGCCTCGGCCAGGGGCCAGCGGAGACCCAGTACTTC.

The chain links TRBV2 to TRBJ1-1; the D gene is possibly TRBD1 (6 bases). The CDR3 consists of 13 residues. Deletions cut 9 bases from V and 3 bases from J, with 14 bases between. Looked up from germline, CDR1 is SNHLY and CDR2 is FYNNEI. CDR3 region: CARTTGPDTEAFF. The CDR3 region has the DNA TGTGCCAGGACAACAGGGCCGGACACTGAAGCTTTCTTT.

The chain couples TRBV12-3 or TRBV12-4 to TRBJ2-3, with D possibly TRBD2 on 6 matching bases. The CDR3 has 13 residues. V lost 10 bases and J lost 8, with 19 bases in between. The DNA of the CDR3 is TGTGCCACCTCACTGAGCGGGCAGGGTACGCAGTATTTT. It is translated as CATSLSGQGTQYF.

This clone was picked up one time. The rearrangement joins TRBV4-2 to TRBJ2-1, with D possibly matching TRBD2 (6 bases). The V end was cut by 2 bases, the J end by 1 base, with 15 bases between. From germline, CDR1 is LGHNA and CDR2 YNFKEQ. The CDR3 loop spans 17 amino acids. CDR3 sequence (DNA): TGTGCCAGCAGCCAAACACCTAGCGTTGCATCCTACAATGAGCAGTTCTTC. This codes for CASSQTPSVASYNEQFF.

The rearrangement links TRBV5-4 to TRBJ2-7, with D possibly TRBD1 on 6 matching bases. Germline lookup yields CDR1 SGHNT and CDR2 YYREEE (reference sequence). V lost 4 bases and J 2 bases, leaving 13 bases between the germline ends. CDR3 size: 14 residues. Here the CDR3 DNA reads TGTGCCAGCAGCCGCAGGACAGCTACCTACGAGCAGTACTTC. It encodes CASSRRTATYEQYF.

The CDR3, as DNA: TGTGCGGCAGAACAACGAAACTATGGCTACACCTTC. Encoded protein: CAAEQRNYGYTF. V usage is TRBV30 and J usage is TRBJ1-2, with D uncertain. The CDR3 is 12 residues long. Germline values: CDR1 GTSNPN, CDR2 SVGIG (reference sequence).

The chain combines TRBV28 with TRBJ2-7; D is possibly TRBD2 (8 bases). The germline CDR1 and CDR2 sequences are MDHEN and SYDVKM. The CDR3 loop spans 14 amino acids. V lost 5 bases and J lost 6, with 17 bases in between. The CDR3, as DNA: TGTGCCAGCAGTCAGGTCGGGAGGGGGCTCGAGCAGTACTTC. Translated: CASSQVGRGLEQYF.

The genes are TRBV1 and TRBJ2-7; no check of the table's D call, TRBD2, against the DNA was made. TRBV1 is a pseudogene segment. The CDR3 runs 17 residues. This chain's CDR3 is CTSSQDSTSGKAYEQYF. The CDR3 nucleotides are TGCACCAGCAGCCAAGACTCGACTAGCGGGAAGGCCTACGAGCAGTACTTC.

The sample holds one count of this clone. The chain uses TRBV5-1 and TRBJ2-5; unclear D gene. CDR1 SGHRS and CDR2 YFSETQ come from the germline V gene. With 0 bases removed from V and 3 bases from J, the gap between germline ends came to 12 bases. The CDR3 has 15 residues. As DNA, the CDR3 is TGCGCCAGCAGCTTGGCGTTAGGCCGGGAAGAGACCCAGTACTTC. Its translation: CASSLALGREETQYF.